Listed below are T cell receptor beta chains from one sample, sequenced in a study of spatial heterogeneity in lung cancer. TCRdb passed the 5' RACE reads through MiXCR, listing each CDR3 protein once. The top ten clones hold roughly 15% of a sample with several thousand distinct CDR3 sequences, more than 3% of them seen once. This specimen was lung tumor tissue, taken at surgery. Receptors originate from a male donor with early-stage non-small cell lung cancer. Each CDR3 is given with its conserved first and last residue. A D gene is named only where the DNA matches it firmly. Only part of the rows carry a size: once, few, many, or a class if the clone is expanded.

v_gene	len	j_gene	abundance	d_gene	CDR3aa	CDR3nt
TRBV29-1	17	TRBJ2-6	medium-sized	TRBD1	CSVDLGTGDPGANVLTF	TGCAGCGTTGATCTCGGGACAGGGGATCCTGGGGCCAACGTCCTGACTTTC
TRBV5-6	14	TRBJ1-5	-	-	CASSPGSEDQPQHF	TGTGCCAGCAGCCCGGGGAGTGAGGATCAGCCCCAGCATTTT
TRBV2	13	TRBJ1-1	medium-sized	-	CASSEFMNTEAFF	TGTGCCAGCAGTGAGTTTATGAACACTGAAGCTTTCTTT
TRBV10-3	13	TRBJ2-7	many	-	CAISEQGSYEQYF	TGTGCCATCAGTGAGCAGGGCTCCTACGAGCAGTACTTC
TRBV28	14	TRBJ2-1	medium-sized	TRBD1	CASSLRDREDEQFF	TGTGCCAGCAGTTTAAGGGACAGGGAAGATGAGCAGTTCTTC
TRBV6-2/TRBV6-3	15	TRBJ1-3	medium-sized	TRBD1	CASKPPGQSYGTIYF	TGTGCCAGCAAGCCTCCGGGACAGAGTTATGGCACCATATATTTT
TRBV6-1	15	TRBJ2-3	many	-	CASTIGGHRTDTQYF	TGTGCCAGCACTATAGGGGGACACCGCACAGATACGCAGTATTTT
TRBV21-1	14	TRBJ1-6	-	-	CGSSKGPVNSPLHF	TGTGGCAGCAGCAAAGGGCCGGTTAATTCACCCCTCCACTTT
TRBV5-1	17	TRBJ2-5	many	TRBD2	CASSYMGGTSGGETQYF	TGCGCCAGCAGCTACATGGGAGGGACTAGCGGGGGAGAGACCCAGTACTTC
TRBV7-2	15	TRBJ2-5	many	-	CASSRDFLKGETQYF	TGTGCCAGCAGCCGGGACTTTCTCAAAGGGGAGACCCAGTACTTC
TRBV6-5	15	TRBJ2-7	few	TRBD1	CASSPGQPNSYEQYF	TGTGCCAGCAGTCCGGGACAGCCGAACTCCTACGAGCAGTACTTC
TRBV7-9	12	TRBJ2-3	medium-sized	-	CASSLGTDTQYF	TGTGCCAGCAGCTTGGGCACAGATACGCAGTATTTT
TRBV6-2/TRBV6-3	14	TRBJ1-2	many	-	CAITPRRDSGGYTF	TGTGCCATCACCCCCCGTCGGGATTCGGGTGGCTACACCTTC
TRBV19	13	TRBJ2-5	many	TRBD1	CASSFYRGETQYF	TGTGCCAGTAGTTTCTACAGGGGAGAGACCCAGTACTTC
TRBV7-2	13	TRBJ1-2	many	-	CASSLEVLYGYTF	TGTGCCAGCAGCTTGGAAGTCCTCTATGGCTACACCTTC
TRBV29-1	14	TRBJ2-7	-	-	CSVQGGARGREQYF	TGCAGCGTCCAAGGGGGGGCCAGAGGTCGCGAGCAGTACTTC
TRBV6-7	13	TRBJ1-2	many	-	CASSYSMGSGYTF	TGTGCCAGCAGTTACTCGATGGGGAGTGGCTACACCTTC
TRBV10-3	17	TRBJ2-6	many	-	CAISAPRQSSGANVLTF	TGTGCCATCAGTGCCCCCCGCCAGAGCTCTGGGGCCAACGTCCTGACTTTC
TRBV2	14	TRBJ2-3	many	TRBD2	CASSTTSGGHTQYF	TGTGCCAGCAGTACGACTAGCGGGGGTCATACGCAGTATTTT
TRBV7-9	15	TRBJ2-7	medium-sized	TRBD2	CASSPKTSATYEQYF	TGTGCCAGCAGCCCCAAGACTAGCGCAACCTACGAGCAGTACTTC
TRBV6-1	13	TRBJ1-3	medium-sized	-	CASRTASGNTIYF	TGTGCCAGCAGGACAGCCTCTGGAAACACCATATATTTT
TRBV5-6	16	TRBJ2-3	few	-	CASSLADEQSTDTQYF	TGTGCCAGCAGCTTGGCCGACGAGCAGAGCACAGATACGCAGTATTTT
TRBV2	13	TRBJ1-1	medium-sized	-	CASSVNGYTEAFF	TGTGCCAGCAGTGTAAACGGGTACACTGAAGCTTTCTTT
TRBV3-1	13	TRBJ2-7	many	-	CASSQGTPYEQYF	TGTGCCAGCAGCCAAGGGACCCCCTACGAGCAGTACTTC
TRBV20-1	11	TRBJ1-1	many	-	CSARSHIEAFF	TGCAGTGCTAGAAGCCACATTGAAGCTTTCTTT
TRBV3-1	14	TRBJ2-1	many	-	CASSQDELGNEQFF	TGTGCCAGCAGCCAAGATGAGTTAGGGAATGAGCAGTTCTTC
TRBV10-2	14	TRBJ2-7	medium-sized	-	CATTGTFDPYEQYF	TGCGCCACTACCGGGACTTTCGATCCCTACGAGCAGTACTTC
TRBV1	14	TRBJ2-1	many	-	CTSSELAGPNEQFF	TGCACCAGCAGCGAGCTAGCGGGTCCCAATGAGCAGTTCTTC
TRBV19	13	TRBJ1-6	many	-	CASREDGNSPLHF	TGTGCCAGTCGCGAAGACGGTAATTCACCCCTCCACTTT
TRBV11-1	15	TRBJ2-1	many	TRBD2	CASSRGLAETDEQFF	TGTGCCAGCAGCCGCGGACTAGCGGAGACGGATGAGCAGTTCTTC
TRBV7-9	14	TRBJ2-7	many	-	CASSFRWGSDEQYF	TGTGCCAGCAGCTTTCGCTGGGGCTCGGACGAGCAGTACTTC
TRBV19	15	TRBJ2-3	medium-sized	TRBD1	CASSPGQASTDTQYF	TGTGCCAGTAGTCCCGGACAGGCGAGCACAGATACGCAGTATTTT
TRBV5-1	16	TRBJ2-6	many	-	CASSLNPDSGANVLTF	TGCGCCAGCAGCTTGAACCCAGACTCTGGGGCCAACGTCCTGACTTTC
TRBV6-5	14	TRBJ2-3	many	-	CASRSGGGGDTQYF	TGTGCCAGCAGGAGCGGAGGGGGTGGGGATACGCAGTATTTT
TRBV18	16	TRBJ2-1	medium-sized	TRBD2	CASSPIAGGTNNEQFF	TGTGCCAGCTCACCCATAGCGGGAGGGACCAACAATGAGCAGTTCTTC
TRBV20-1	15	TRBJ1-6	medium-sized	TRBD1	CSARDPGQVNSPLHF	TGCAGTGCTAGAGATCCCGGACAGGTTAATTCACCCCTCCACTTT
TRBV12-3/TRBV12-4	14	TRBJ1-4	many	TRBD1	CASSFRTGGEKLFF	TGTGCCAGCAGTTTTCGGACAGGGGGCGAAAAACTGTTTTTT
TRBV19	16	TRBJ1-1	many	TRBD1	CASSIVGTGLNTEAFF	TGTGCCAGTAGTATAGTTGGGACAGGCTTGAACACTGAAGCTTTCTTT
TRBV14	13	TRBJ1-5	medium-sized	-	CASSPGSNQPQHF	TGTGCCAGCAGCCCGGGAAGCAATCAGCCCCAGCATTTT
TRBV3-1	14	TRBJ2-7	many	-	CASSQEGEAYEQYF	TGTGCCAGCAGCCAAGAGGGGGAGGCCTACGAGCAGTACTTC
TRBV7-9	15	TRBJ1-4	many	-	CASSPDFTANEKLFF	TGTGCCAGCAGCCCCGACTTTACGGCTAATGAAAAACTGTTTTTT
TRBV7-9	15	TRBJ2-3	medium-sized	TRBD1	CASSLGQGITDTQYF	TGTGCCAGCAGCTTAGGACAGGGAATCACAGATACGCAGTATTTT
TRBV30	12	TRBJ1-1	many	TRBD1	CASDRANTEAFF	TGTGCCTCGGACAGGGCGAACACTGAAGCTTTCTTT
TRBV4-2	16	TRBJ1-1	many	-	CASSQEQGNLNTEAFF	TGTGCCAGCAGCCAGGAACAGGGAAACCTGAACACTGAAGCTTTCTTT
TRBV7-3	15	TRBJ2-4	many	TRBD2	CASSLDGREASIQYF	TGTGCCAGCAGCTTAGATGGACGGGAGGCGAGCATTCAGTACTTC
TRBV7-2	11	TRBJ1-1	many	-	CASGQNTEAFF	TGTGCGTCGGGACAGAACACTGAAGCTTTCTTT
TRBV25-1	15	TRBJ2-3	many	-	CASSDMRDRTDTQYF	TGTGCCAGCAGTGATATGCGGGACCGCACAGATACGCAGTATTTT
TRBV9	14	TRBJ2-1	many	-	CASSRGGADNEQFF	TGTGCCAGCAGTCGAGGGGGGGCCGACAATGAGCAGTTCTTC
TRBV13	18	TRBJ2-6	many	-	CASSPSRIAASGANVLTF	TGTGCCAGCAGCCCCTCTCGGATAGCGGCCTCTGGGGCCAACGTCCTGACTTTC
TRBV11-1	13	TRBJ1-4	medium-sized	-	CASSLTQSKKLFF	TGTGCCAGCAGCCTGACACAATCGAAAAAACTGTTTTTT
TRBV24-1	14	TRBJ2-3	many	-	CATRGSYGTDTQYF	TGTGCCACCAGAGGCTCTTACGGGACAGATACGCAGTATTTT
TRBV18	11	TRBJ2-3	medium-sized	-	CASSPRDTQYF	TGTGCCAGCTCACCAAGAGATACGCAGTATTTT
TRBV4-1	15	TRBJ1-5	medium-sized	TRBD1	CASSQLTGGGQPQHF	TGCGCCAGCAGCCAACTTACAGGGGGGGGTCAGCCCCAGCATTTT